This is a list of T cell receptor beta chains from one sample in a study of OX40 agonist ivuxolimab in advanced cancers. TCRdb's copy holds only in-frame clones and misses some; the assay was immunoSEQ multiplex PCR. The repertoire holds roughly 91,000 clones, 80% to 90% seen once, with approximately 0.8% in the top ten. The sequencing here drew on CD4+ or CD8+ T cells sorted from blood, taken in a trial of the OX40 agonist ivuxolimab. All receptors come from an adult with an advanced solid tumor such as melanoma, head and neck, liver or kidney cancer. Both conserved end residues are part of each CDR3. Fields, in order: V gene, D gene, J gene, clone size, CDR3 DNA, CDR3 protein. The D gene is left open where the match is weak. A clone size is listed for some rows: how often the clone was seen (once, few, many), or a class if it is expanded.

TRBV9	.	TRBJ1-1	.	TGTGCCAGCAGCGCAGGACAGTTCACTGAAGCTTTCTTT	CASSAGQFTEAFF
TRBV28	TRBD1	TRBJ1-4	.	TGTGCCAGCAGTTTAGGACAGGGGGGTGAAAAACTGTTTTTT	CASSLGQGGEKLFF
TRBV6-5	.	TRBJ1-2	.	TGTGCCAGCAGTTACTACGGGGGGGCGAAAGGCTACACCTTC	CASSYYGGAKGYTF
TRBV7-2	TRBD2	TRBJ2-5	.	TGTGCCAGCAGCTTAATGGCTAGCGGGGGGGAAGAGACCCAGTACTTC	CASSLMASGGEETQYF
TRBV7-2	.	TRBJ1-4	.	TGTGCCAGCAGCTTAGCGGTTGGAGTGAATGAAAAACTGTTTTTT	CASSLAVGVNEKLFF
TRBV28	TRBD2	TRBJ2-5	.	TGTGCCAGCACCCAGGGGGGACTAGCGGGGTTTGAGACCCAGTACTTC	CASTQGGLAGFETQYF
TRBV7-2	.	TRBJ1-6	.	TGTGCCAGCAGCCTTCGATTTAGGGATAATTCACCCCTCCACTTT	CASSLRFRDNSPLHF
TRBV28	.	TRBJ1-5	.	TGTGCCAGCAGTTTAGAGTTAGATAATCAGCCCCAGCATTTT	CASSLELDNQPQHF
TRBV6-6	.	TRBJ1-1	.	TGTGCCAGCAGCCCATCAGGGGACCCTGAAGCTTTCTTT	CASSPSGDPEAFF
TRBV15	.	TRBJ1-1	once	TGTGCCACCAGTATAAGGGACGGGAACACTGAAGCTTTCTTT	CATSIRDGNTEAFF
TRBV5-6	TRBD1	TRBJ2-1	.	TGTGCCAGCAGCTCAGACAGGGCGTGGGGCAATGAGCAGTTCTTC	CASSSDRAWGNEQFF
TRBV7-9	.	TRBJ1-1	.	TGTGCCAGCAGCTGGGGGTTGCGGACTGAAGCTTTCTTT	CASSWGLRTEAFF
TRBV29-1	.	TRBJ1-1	.	TGCAGCGGGTCGACAGGTAACACTGAAGCTTTCTTT	CSGSTGNTEAFF
TRBV19	.	TRBJ2-1	once	TGTGCCAGTAGTCACAAGCCTTACAATGAGCAGTTCTTC	CASSHKPYNEQFF
TRBV6-1	TRBD1	TRBJ2-7	few	TGTGCCAGCAGGGGGGGACAGGGAGGAAATGTCGAGCAGTACTTC	CASRGGQGGNVEQYF